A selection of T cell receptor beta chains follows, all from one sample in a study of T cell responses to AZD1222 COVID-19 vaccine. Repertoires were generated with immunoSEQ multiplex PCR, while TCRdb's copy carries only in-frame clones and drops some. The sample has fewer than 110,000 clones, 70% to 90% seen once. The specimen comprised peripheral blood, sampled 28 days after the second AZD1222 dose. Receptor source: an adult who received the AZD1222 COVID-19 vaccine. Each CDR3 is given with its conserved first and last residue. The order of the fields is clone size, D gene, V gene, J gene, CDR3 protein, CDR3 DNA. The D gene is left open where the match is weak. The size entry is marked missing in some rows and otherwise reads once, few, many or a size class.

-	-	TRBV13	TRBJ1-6	CASSLGGNVRPLHF	TGTGCCAGCAGCTTAGGGGGTAATGTGAGACCCCTCCACTTT
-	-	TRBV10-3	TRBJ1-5	CAMRQVGQPQHF	TGTGCCATGCGACAGGTAGGTCAGCCCCAGCATTTT
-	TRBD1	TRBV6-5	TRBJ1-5	CASSYGQGAGNQPQHF	TGTGCCAGCAGTTACGGACAGGGGGCCGGCAATCAGCCCCAGCATTTT
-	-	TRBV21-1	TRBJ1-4	CASSKFFLWEPRATNEKLFF	TGTGCCAGCAGCAAATTTTTTCTATGGGAACCCAGGGCGACTAATGAAAAACTGTTTTTT
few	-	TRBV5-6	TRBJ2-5	CASSWRDRSLRTQYF	TGTGCCAGCAGCTGGAGAGACAGGTCGTTGAGGACCCAGTACTTC
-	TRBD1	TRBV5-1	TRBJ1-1	CASSIISGQTEAFF	TGCGCCAGCAGCATAATCTCGGGACAGACCGAAGCTTTCTTT
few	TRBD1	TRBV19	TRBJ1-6	CASTLTGGSSPLHF	TGTGCCAGTACCCTGACAGGGGGCTCTTCACCCCTCCACTTT
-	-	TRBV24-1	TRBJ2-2	CATGGKDIIGELFF	TGTGCCACCGGCGGGAAGGACATAATCGGGGAGCTGTTTTTT
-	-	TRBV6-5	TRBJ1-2	CASSYYGDQGNGYTF	TGTGCCAGCAGTTATTATGGGGACCAGGGGAATGGCTACACCTTC
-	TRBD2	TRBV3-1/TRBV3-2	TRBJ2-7	CASSRSGGPYEQYF	TGTGCCAGCAGCCGGTCGGGGGGGCCTTACGAGCAGTACTTC
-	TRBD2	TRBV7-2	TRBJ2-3	CASSPGTSVFSDTQYF	TGTGCCAGCAGCCCCGGGACTAGCGTATTTTCAGATACGCAGTATTTT
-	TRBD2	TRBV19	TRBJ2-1	CASSSTSGTYNEQFF	TGTGCCAGTAGTTCGACTAGCGGGACCTACAATGAGCAGTTCTTC
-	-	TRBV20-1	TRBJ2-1	CSAKSYNEQFF	TGCAGTGCTAAGAGCTACAATGAGCAGTTCTTC
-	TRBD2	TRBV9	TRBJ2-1	CASSVDPAGGYNEQFF	TGTGCCAGCAGCGTAGACCCAGCGGGGGGGTACAATGAGCAGTTCTTC
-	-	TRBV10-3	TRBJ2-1	CAISELVRENEQFF	TGTGCCATCAGTGAGTTGGTACGGGAGAATGAGCAGTTCTTC
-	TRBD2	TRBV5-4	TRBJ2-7	CASSLLAGEPEQYF	TGTGCCAGCAGCTTGCTAGCGGGAGAACCCGAGCAGTACTTC
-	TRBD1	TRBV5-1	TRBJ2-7	CASSLAMGQLGEQYF	TGCGCCAGCAGCTTGGCGATGGGACAGTTAGGCGAGCAGTACTTC
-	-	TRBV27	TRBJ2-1	CASSPPEGGLNEQFF	TGTGCCAGCAGTCCCCCAGAGGGAGGTCTGAATGAGCAGTTCTTC
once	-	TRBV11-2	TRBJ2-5	CASSRSVGVGTQYF	TGTGCCAGCAGCCGGAGCGTGGGGGTGGGGACCCAGTACTTC
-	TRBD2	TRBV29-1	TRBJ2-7	CSVTGTSGLSYEQYF	TGCAGCGTCACGGGGACTAGCGGTCTCTCCTACGAGCAGTACTTC
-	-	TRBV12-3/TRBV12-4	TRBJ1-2	CASSPGAHYGYTF	TGTGCCAGCAGCCCAGGGGCCCACTATGGCTACACCTTC
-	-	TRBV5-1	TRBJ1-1	CASSLMDAVSEAFF	TGCGCCAGCAGCTTAATGGACGCTGTGTCTGAAGCTTTCTTT
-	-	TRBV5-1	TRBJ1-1	CASSRPPPNTEAFF	TGCGCCAGCAGCCGACCACCCCCGAACACTGAAGCTTTCTTT
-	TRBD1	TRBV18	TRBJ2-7	CASSWTGSVEQYF	TGTGCCAGCTCATGGACAGGGAGTGTCGAGCAGTACTTC